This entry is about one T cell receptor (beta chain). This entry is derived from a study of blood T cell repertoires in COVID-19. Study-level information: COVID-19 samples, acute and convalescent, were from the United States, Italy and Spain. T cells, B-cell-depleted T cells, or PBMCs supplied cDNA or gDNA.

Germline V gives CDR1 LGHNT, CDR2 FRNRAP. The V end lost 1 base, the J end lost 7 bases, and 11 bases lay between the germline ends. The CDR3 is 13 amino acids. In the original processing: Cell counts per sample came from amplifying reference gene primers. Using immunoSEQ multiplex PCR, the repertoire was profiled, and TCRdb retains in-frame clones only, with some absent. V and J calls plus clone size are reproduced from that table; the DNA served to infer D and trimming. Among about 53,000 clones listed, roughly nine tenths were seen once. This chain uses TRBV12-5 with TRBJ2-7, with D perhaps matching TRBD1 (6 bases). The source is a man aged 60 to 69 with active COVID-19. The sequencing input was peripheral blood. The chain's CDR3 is CASGLGDTLEQYF. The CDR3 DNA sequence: TGTGCTAGTGGTTTGGGGGACACCTTGGAGCAGTACTTC.